These 15 T cell receptor beta chains were all obtained from the same sample, sequenced in a study of identical twins. TCRdb ran MiXCR on the 5' RACE reads and lists one entry per CDR3 protein. The table includes about 900,000 distinct CDR3 sequences, roughly an eighth detected once. These data are also associated with another study on yellow fever vaccine responses in identical twins.

Sequencing input: PBMCs. Receptor source: a woman in her late teens or twenties in good health.

This clonotype was observed a few times. The CDR3 coding sequence is TGTGCCAGCAGCTCCCGACTGGACTCCTACGAGCAGTACTTC. It encodes CASSSRLDSYEQYF. V is TRBV9 and J is TRBJ2-7; no clear D. Germline lookup yields CDR1 SGDLS and CDR2 YYNGEE. V was trimmed by 4 bases and J by 0 bases, leaving 11 bases between them. The CDR3 is made up of 14 amino acids.

The table lists this clonotype with a few counts. The chain combines TRBV7-9 with TRBJ2-6, with D perhaps TRBD1 (6 bases). V was shortened by 6 bases and J by 0 bases, with 12 bases between the two germline ends. Germline V gene lookup returns CDR1 SEHNR and CDR2 FQNEAQ (reference sequence). The CDR3 is 16 residues long. CDR3 bases: TGTGCCAGCAGGGGGGACAAGAGCTCTGGGGCCAACGTCCTGACTTTC. Amino acid sequence: CASRGDKSSGANVLTF.

The sample holds a few counts of this clonotype. The chain joins TRBV6-1 to TRBJ2-1; 13 positions agree with TRBD2. V shed 6 bases, J shed 9 bases, and the junction held 8 bases outside the gene matches. This CDR3 comprises 15 residues. In germline, CDR1 is MNHNS, CDR2 SASEGT. CDR3 in amino acids: CASSFQLAGGGEQFF. In nucleotides, the CDR3 is TGTGCCAGCAGCTTCCAACTAGCGGGGGGGGGTGAGCAGTTCTTC.

The chain recombines TRBV20-1 with TRBJ2-1; 11 bases are a match to TRBD2. The CDR3 is made up of 14 amino acids. The germline V gene encodes CDR1 DFQATT and CDR2 SNEGSKA (reference sequence). V lost 5 bases and J lost 7; bases outside the gene matches: 7. The CDR3 DNA is TGCAGTGCTTGTACTAGCGGGAGCATTAATGAGCAGTTCTTC. Encoded protein: CSACTSGSINEQFF.

In this sample, this clonotype turned up a few times. The chain is built from TRBV3-1 and TRBJ2-1; maybe TRBD2 (6 bases). Germline CDR1 reads LGHDT; CDR2 reads YNNKEL (reference sequence). There are 12 residues in the CDR3. V lost 7 bases to trimming and J lost 4 bases, with 8 bases between them. The CDR3 sequence: CASKDYYNEQFF. In DNA form, the CDR3 reads TGTGCCAGCAAGGACTATTACAATGAGCAGTTCTTC.

The table lists this clonotype with many counts. The chain carries TRBV10-3 and TRBJ2-2, with D unresolved. Per germline, CDR1 ENHRY and CDR2 SYGVKD. The V end was cut by 8 bases, the J end by 1 base, with 8 bases between. This CDR3 has 13 amino acids. DNA of the CDR3: TGTGCCATCGTTATCCAGAACACCGGGGAGCTGTTTTTT. Protein: CAIVIQNTGELFF.

This clonotype was counted a few times. The CDR3 DNA sequence: TGTGCCCATCAGGGGCAGCTCACAGATACGCAGTATTTT. Translating gives CAHQGQLTDTQYF. V usage is TRBV10-3 and J usage is TRBJ2-3; a weak D match, TRBD1 (6 bases). Germline assignment: CDR1 ENHRY and CDR2 SYGVKD. The V gene lost 11 bases and the J gene lost 2 bases, with 14 bases spanning the gap. The CDR3 extends over 13 amino acids.

V usage is TRBV11-1 and J usage is TRBJ1-2; 7 bases are shared with TRBD1. Germline CDR1 reads SGHAT; CDR2 reads FQDESV (reference sequence). This CDR3 has 14 amino acids. With V trimmed by 5 bases and J by 5 bases, 8 bases remained unmatched. For the CDR3, the DNA is TGTGCCAGCAGCCCCGGGACAGCCCCATATGGCTACACCTTC. Its translation is CASSPGTAPYGYTF. Looking up the rest from reference TRBV11-1 and TRBJ1-2 gives the full variable domain: EAEVAQSPRYKITEKSQAVAFWCDPISGHATLYWYRQILGQGPELLVQFQDESVVDDSQLPKDRFSAERLKGVDSTLKIQPAELGDSAMYLCASSPGTAPYGYTFGSGTRLTVV.

The genes are TRBV6-1 and TRBJ2-1; TRBD1 agrees at 7 bases. The length of the CDR3 is 13 residues. Germline CDR1 MNHNS, CDR2 SASEGT. V dropped 8 bases and J dropped 6; count of bases not matched to a gene: 7. CDR3 nucleotide sequence: TGTGCCAGCCGAATGACAGGGCGCAATGAGCAGTTCTTC. It yields the protein CASRMTGRNEQFF.

This chain links TRBV12-3 or TRBV12-4 with TRBJ2-6; D call uncertain. Trimming took off 6 bases at V and 0 bases at J, with 6 bases between the two ends. This CDR3 spans 14 amino acids. The CDR3 sequence: CASRKVSGANVLTF. As DNA, the CDR3 is TGTGCCAGCAGAAAGGTCTCTGGGGCCAACGTCCTGACTTTC.

This clonotype was seen a handful of times. The J gene is TRBJ2-5, the V gene TRBV6-1; D is uncertain. The germline gives CDR1 MNHNS, CDR2 SASEGT. This CDR3 has 13 residues. The V end lost 7 bases, the J end lost 5 bases, and 14 bases lay between the germline ends. In DNA, the CDR3 is TGTGCCAGCAAGAGCCTCGATGGGGAGACCCAGTACTTC. Amino acids: CASKSLDGETQYF.

The table lists this clonotype with many counts. V is TRBV12-3 or TRBV12-4 and J is TRBJ1-6; no definite D call. V was cut by 6 bases and J by 15 bases, with 15 bases left in between. The CDR3 covers 12 residues. The CDR3 loop is CASSYDPPDLHF. As DNA, the CDR3 is TGTGCCAGCAGCTACGACCCCCCAGACCTCCACTTT.

This chain links TRBV24-1 with TRBJ2-2; the D is unclear. Germline loops: CDR1 KGHDR, CDR2 SFDVKD. The CDR3 is made up of 16 amino acids. Trimming removed 6 bases at V and 4 bases at J, with 17 bases between. CDR3 in DNA: TGTGCCACCAGTAATATCGGAAACAGTGGCACCGGGGAGCTGTTTTTT. Amino acid sequence: CATSNIGNSGTGELFF.

This clonotype was found a few times. The gene calls are TRBV5-1 and TRBJ2-3, with 7 bases that match TRBD1. J gave up 3 bases and V 3 bases, and 7 bases lay outside the gene matches. Germline loops: CDR1 SGHRS, CDR2 YFSETQ. The CDR3 totals 15 residues. The CDR3 sequence is CASSSFSRGTDTQYF. CDR3 DNA sequence: TGCGCCAGCAGCTCCTTTAGCAGGGGGACAGATACGCAGTATTTT.

In its sample, this clonotype was seen a few times. The CDR3 loop reads CASSLGAGGPREQYF. The CDR3, as DNA: TGTGCCAGCAGCTTAGGAGCGGGAGGGCCTCGCGAGCAGTACTTC. This sequence joins TRBV13 and TRBJ2-7, with 10 positions matching TRBD2. Trimming cost V 0 bases and J 6 bases; bases outside gene matches: 5. The CDR3 extends over 15 amino acids. CDR1 is PRHDT and CDR2 is FYEKMQ in the germline V gene (reference sequence). Filled out from reference TRBV13 and TRBJ2-7, the complete variable domain reads AAGVIQSPRHLIKEKRETATLKCYPIPRHDTVYWYQQGPGQDPQFLISFYEKMQSDKGSIPDRFSAQQFSDYHSELNMSSLELGDSALYFCASSLGAGGPREQYFGPGTRLTVT.